The present T cell receptor beta chain was sequenced within a study of cytomegalovirus exposure and HLA in healthy donors. Amplification used 60 Vbeta primers and 13 Jbeta primers. TCRdb keeps only in-frame clones here, not all; method: immunoSEQ multiplex PCR. The table has 150,000 to 200,000 clones, 80% seen once. Between the trimmed V and J ends, which lost 2 bases and 1 base, there was a span of 12 bases. The CDR3 covers 15 residues. The germline V gene encodes CDR1 SGHRS and CDR2 YFSETQ. The receptor comes from a male donor in good health and CMV-seropositive. The sequencing sample was made of PBMCs. The genes are TRBV5-1 and TRBJ1-1, with D maybe TRBD1 (5 bases). CDR3 in DNA: TGCGCCAGCAGCTTTTGGGGGGGGACGAACACTGAAGCTTTCTTT. Its translation is CASSFWGGTNTEAFF.